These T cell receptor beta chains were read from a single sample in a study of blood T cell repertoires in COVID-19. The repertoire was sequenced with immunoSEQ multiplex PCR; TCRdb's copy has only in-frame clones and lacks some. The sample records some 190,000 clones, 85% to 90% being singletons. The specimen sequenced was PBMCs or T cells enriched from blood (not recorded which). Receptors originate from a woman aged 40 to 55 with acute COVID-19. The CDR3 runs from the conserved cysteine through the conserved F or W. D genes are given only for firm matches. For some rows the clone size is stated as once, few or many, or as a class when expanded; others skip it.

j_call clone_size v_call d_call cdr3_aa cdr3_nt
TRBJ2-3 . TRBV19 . CASSRRDRGYGDTQYF TGTGCCAGTAGTCGCCGGGACCGGGGGTATGGAGATACGCAGTATTTT
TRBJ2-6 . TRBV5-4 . CASSSTAAGANVLTF TGTGCCAGCAGCTCGACAGCCGCTGGCGCCAACGTCCTGACTTTC
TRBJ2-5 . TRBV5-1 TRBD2 CASSLELAGNIQETQYF TGCGCCAGCAGCTTGGAACTAGCGGGGAACATTCAAGAGACCCAGTACTTC
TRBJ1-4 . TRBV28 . CASSFQTGAGSEKLFF TGTGCCAGCAGTTTTCAGACAGGAGCGGGAAGTGAAAAACTGTTTTTT
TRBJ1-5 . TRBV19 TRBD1 CASSPQGGDNQPQHF TGTGCCAGTAGTCCCCAGGGGGGCGACAATCAGCCCCAGCATTTT
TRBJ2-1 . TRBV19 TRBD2 CASSHMLFTSEPSYNEQFF TGTGCCAGTAGTCACATGCTCTTCACTAGCGAACCCTCCTACAATGAGCAGTTCTTC
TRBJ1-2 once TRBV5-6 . CASRGIGYGYTF TGTGCCAGTCGGGGAATTGGCTATGGCTACACCTTC
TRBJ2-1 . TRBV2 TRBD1 CASLTGGASFF TGTGCCAGTTTGACAGGGGGCGCGTCCTTCTTC
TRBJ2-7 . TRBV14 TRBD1 CASSPGGTGIYEQYF TGTGCCAGCAGCCCAGGCGGGACAGGTATCTACGAGCAGTACTTC
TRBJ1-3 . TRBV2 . CASSNSRGSGNTIYF TGTGCCAGCAGTAACAGTCGGGGCTCTGGAAACACCATATATTTT
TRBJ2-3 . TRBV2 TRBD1 CASSEYLTGQPSTDTQYF TGTGCCAGCAGTGAGTACCTGACAGGGCAACCGAGCACAGATACGCAGTATTTT
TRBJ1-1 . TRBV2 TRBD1 CATTGVMNTEAFF TGTGCCACTACAGGGGTCATGAACACTGAAGCTTTCTTT
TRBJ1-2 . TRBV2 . CASSERIRGNYGYTF TGTGCCAGCAGTGAAAGGATCAGGGGTAACTATGGCTACACCTTC
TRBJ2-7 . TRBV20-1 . CSASGPFEGYEQYF TGCAGTGCTAGTGGACCATTCGAGGGCTACGAGCAGTACTTC
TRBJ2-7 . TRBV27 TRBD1 CASRRQGVSYEQYF TGTGCCAGCAGACGACAGGGCGTCTCCTACGAGCAGTACTTC
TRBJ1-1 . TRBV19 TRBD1 CASSAQGAYSEAFF TGTGCCAGTAGTGCACAGGGGGCATATTCTGAAGCTTTCTTT
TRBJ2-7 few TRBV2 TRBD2 CASMLGTKAYEQYF TGTGCCAGCATGCTGGGGACTAAGGCCTACGAGCAGTACTTC
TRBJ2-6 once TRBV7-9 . CASSLVAGSINSGANVLTF TGTGCCAGCAGCTTAGTTGCAGGTTCTATCAACTCTGGGGCCAACGTCCTGACTTTC
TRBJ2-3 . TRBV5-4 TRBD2 CASSLAGTSGRVTDTQYF TGTGCCAGCAGCTTGGCCGGGACTAGCGGGAGGGTCACAGATACGCAGTATTTT
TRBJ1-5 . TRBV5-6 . CASSLRGYNQPQHF TGTGCCAGCAGCTTGAGGGGGTACAATCAGCCCCAGCATTTT
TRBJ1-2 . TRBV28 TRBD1 CASSSSGTGLYGYTF TGTGCCAGCAGTTCATCGGGGACAGGGCTGTATGGCTACACCTTC
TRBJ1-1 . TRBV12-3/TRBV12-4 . CASSAGRYTEAFF TGTGCCAGCAGCGCAGGGCGGTACACTGAAGCTTTCTTT
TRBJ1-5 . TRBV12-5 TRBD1 CASGRGTGQGQPQHF TGTGCTAGTGGTAGAGGGACAGGGCAGGGCCAGCCCCAGCATTTT
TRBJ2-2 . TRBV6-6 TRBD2 CASSPQGLAGETGELFF TGTGCCAGCAGTCCGCAGGGACTAGCGGGAGAAACCGGGGAGCTGTTTTTT
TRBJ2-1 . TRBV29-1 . CSVEGEAVSPNEQFF TGCAGCGTTGAAGGGGAGGCCGTGAGTCCCAATGAGCAGTTCTTC
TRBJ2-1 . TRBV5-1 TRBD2 CASGGTSSYNEQFF TGCGCCAGCGGCGGGACTAGCTCCTACAATGAGCAGTTCTTC
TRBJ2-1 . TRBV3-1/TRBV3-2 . CASSQGQYNEQFF TGTGCCAGCAGCCAAGGACAGTACAATGAGCAGTTCTTC
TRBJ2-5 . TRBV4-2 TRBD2 CASSQDRRGGGLAGGETQYF TGTGCCAGCAGCCAAGATCGGAGGGGAGGGGGACTAGCGGGAGGGGAGACCCAGTACTTC
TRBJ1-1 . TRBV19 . CASSSPDFPRTEAFF TGTGCCAGTAGTTCACCGGACTTCCCGAGGACTGAAGCTTTCTTT
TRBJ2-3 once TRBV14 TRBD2 CASSPVTSGGADTQYF TGTGCCAGCAGCCCCGTGACTAGCGGGGGTGCAGATACGCAGTATTTT
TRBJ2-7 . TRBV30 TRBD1 CAWSRDRTHEQYF TGTGCCTGGAGTCGGGACAGGACGCACGAGCAGTACTTC
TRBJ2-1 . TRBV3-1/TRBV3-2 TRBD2 CASSQGSRLAGGVAMNQFF TGTGCCAGCAGCCAAGGCTCAAGACTAGCGGGAGGGGTCGCTATGAATCAGTTCTTC
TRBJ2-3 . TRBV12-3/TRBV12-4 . CASSLYFTDTQYF TGTGCCAGCAGTTTATACTTCACAGATACGCAGTATTTT
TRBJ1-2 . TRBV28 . CATTGNYGYTF TGTGCCACCACAGGAAACTATGGCTACACCTTC
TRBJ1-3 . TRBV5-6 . CASSLAGSSGNTIYF TGTGCCAGCAGCTTGGCAGGCAGCTCTGGAAACACCATATATTTT
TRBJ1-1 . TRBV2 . CASRSGPGAEAFF TGTGCCAGCAGGTCGGGGCCGGGGGCTGAAGCTTTCTTT
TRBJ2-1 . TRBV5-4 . CASSPGRGSSYNEQFF TGTGCCAGCAGCCCAGGACGGGGGAGCTCCTACAATGAGCAGTTCTTC
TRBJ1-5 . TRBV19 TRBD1 CASSPNPGTVNQPQHF TGTGCCAGTAGTCCAAACCCAGGGACAGTGAATCAGCCCCAGCATTTT
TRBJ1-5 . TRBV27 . CASSLRDFSNQPQHF TGTGCCAGCAGTCTCCGGGACTTTAGCAATCAGCCCCAGCATTTT
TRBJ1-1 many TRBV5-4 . CASSLTALNTEAFF TGTGCCAGCAGCTTGACAGCCTTGAACACTGAAGCTTTCTTT
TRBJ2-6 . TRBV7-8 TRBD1 CASSPLTGRGSGANVLTF TGTGCCAGCAGCCCCTTGACAGGGCGCGGCTCTGGGGCCAACGTCCTGACTTTC
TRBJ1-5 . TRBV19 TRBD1 CASSETGGRGPQHF TGTGCCAGTAGTGAGACAGGGGGCAGGGGGCCCCAGCATTTT
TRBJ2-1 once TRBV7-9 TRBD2 CASSSDSSGGYNEQFF TGTGCCAGCAGCTCGGACTCGAGCGGGGGGTACAATGAGCAGTTCTTC
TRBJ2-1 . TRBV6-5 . CASTTGSYNEQFF TGTGCCAGCACCACGGGCTCCTACAATGAGCAGTTCTTC
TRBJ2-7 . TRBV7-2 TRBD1 CASSRDRGLGYEQYF TGTGCCAGCAGCCGGGACAGGGGATTGGGCTACGAGCAGTACTTC
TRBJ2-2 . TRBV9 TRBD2 CASSVGLAGTTGELFF TGTGCCAGCAGCGTAGGACTAGCGGGGACCACCGGGGAGCTGTTTTTT
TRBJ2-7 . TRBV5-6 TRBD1 CASERTGSRYEQYF TGTGCCAGCGAGCGGACAGGGTCTAGGTACGAGCAGTACTTC
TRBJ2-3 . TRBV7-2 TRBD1 CASRRLIRGKTDTQYF TGTGCCAGCCGCCGGCTGATCAGGGGGAAGACAGATACGCAGTATTTT
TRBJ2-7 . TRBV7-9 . CASSLGGWGLSNSYEQYF TGTGCCAGCAGCTTAGGGGGTTGGGGACTCTCCAATTCCTACGAGCAGTACTTC
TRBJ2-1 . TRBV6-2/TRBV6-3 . CASSSPGGSSYNEQFF TGTGCCAGCAGTTCTCCTGGAGGCAGCTCCTACAATGAGCAGTTCTTC
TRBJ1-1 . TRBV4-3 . CASSQTDSLYTEAFF TGCGCCAGCAGCCAAACTGACAGCCTTTACACTGAAGCTTTCTTT
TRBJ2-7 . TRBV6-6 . CASRERASYEQYF TGTGCCAGCAGGGAGAGGGCCAGCTACGAGCAGTACTTC
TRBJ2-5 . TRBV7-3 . CASSGDRRRETQYF TGTGCCAGCAGCGGCGACAGGAGGAGAGAGACCCAGTACTTC
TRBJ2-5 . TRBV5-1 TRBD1 CASSLGLGQGPETQYF TGCGCCAGCAGCTTGGGTTTGGGACAGGGGCCAGAGACCCAGTACTTC
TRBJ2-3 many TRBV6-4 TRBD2 CASSPSGGDADTQYF TGTGCCAGCAGTCCTAGCGGGGGGGACGCAGATACGCAGTATTTT
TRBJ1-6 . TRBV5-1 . CASSLRQADNSPLHF TGCGCCAGCAGCCTAAGACAGGCGGACAATTCACCCCTCCACTTT
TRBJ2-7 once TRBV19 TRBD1 CASSIGGQTAVYEQYF TGTGCCAGTAGTATAGGGGGACAGACAGCAGTCTACGAGCAGTACTTC
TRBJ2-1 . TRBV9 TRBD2 CASSPSGRGHYNEQFF TGTGCCAGCAGCCCTAGCGGGAGGGGACACTACAATGAGCAGTTCTTC
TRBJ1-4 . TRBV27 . CASSYGGRTNEKLFF TGTGCCAGCAGTTACGGGGGGCGGACTAATGAAAAACTGTTTTTT